These T cell receptor beta chains were read from a single sample in a study of blood T cell repertoires in COVID-19. The table came from immunoSEQ multiplex PCR; TCRdb's copy has only in-frame clones and leaves some out. Of under 150,000 clones in the sample, around nine tenths are singletons; the top ten hold roughly 2.3%. Sequencing was carried out using PBMCs or T cells enriched from blood (not recorded which). The origin of the receptors is a woman between 50 and 59 years old who had recovered from COVID-19. Both conserved end residues are part of each CDR3. D genes are given only for firm matches. The size of a clone is reported for some rows only, either as once, few or many, or as a class for expanded clones.

clone size: .; V gene: TRBV3-1/TRBV3-2; D gene: .; J gene: TRBJ2-7; CDR3 length: 14; CDR3 protein: CASSAGQQIYEQYF; CDR3 DNA: TGTGCCAGCAGTGCTGGACAGCAAATTTACGAGCAGTACTTC
clone size: .; V gene: TRBV19; D gene: .; J gene: TRBJ1-1; CDR3 length: 16; CDR3 protein: CASSIGGGIENTEAFF; CDR3 DNA: TGTGCCAGTAGTATAGGGGGGGGAATTGAGAACACTGAAGCTTTCTTT
clone size: .; V gene: TRBV14; D gene: .; J gene: TRBJ1-5; CDR3 length: 21; CDR3 protein: CASSQARVGLEILNSNQPQHF; CDR3 DNA: TGTGCCAGCAGCCAAGCCCGTGTGGGACTCGAAATCTTGAATAGCAATCAGCCCCAGCATTTT
clone size: .; V gene: TRBV5-1; D gene: .; J gene: TRBJ2-3; CDR3 length: 14; CDR3 protein: CASSHGQSTDTQYF; CDR3 DNA: TGCGCCAGCAGCCATGGACAGAGCACAGATACGCAGTATTTT
clone size: .; V gene: TRBV6-5; D gene: .; J gene: TRBJ2-7; CDR3 length: 16; CDR3 protein: CASSFDLRTSSYEQYF; CDR3 DNA: TGTGCCAGCAGTTTCGACCTTAGGACATCCTCCTACGAGCAGTACTTC
clone size: .; V gene: TRBV6-1; D gene: TRBD1; J gene: TRBJ2-7; CDR3 length: 16; CDR3 protein: CASSELSGTGVNEQYF; CDR3 DNA: TGTGCCAGCAGTGAATTGTCTGGGACAGGGGTTAACGAGCAGTACTTC
clone size: .; V gene: TRBV28; D gene: .; J gene: TRBJ1-5; CDR3 length: 14; CDR3 protein: CASRGVFGNQPQHF; CDR3 DNA: TGTGCCAGCAGAGGGGTCTTCGGCAATCAGCCCCAGCATTTT
clone size: .; V gene: TRBV5-4; D gene: TRBD2; J gene: TRBJ2-3; CDR3 length: 14; CDR3 protein: CASRTAGDTDTQYF; CDR3 DNA: TGTGCCAGCAGGACAGCGGGAGACACAGATACGCAGTATTTT
clone size: .; V gene: TRBV30; D gene: .; J gene: TRBJ2-6; CDR3 length: 14; CDR3 protein: CAWGRGSGANVLTF; CDR3 DNA: TGTGCCTGGGGACGGGGCTCTGGGGCCAACGTCCTGACTTTC
clone size: .; V gene: TRBV11-2; D gene: .; J gene: TRBJ1-3; CDR3 length: 16; CDR3 protein: CASSWGDPFSGNTIYF; CDR3 DNA: TGTGCCAGCAGCTGGGGGGACCCTTTCTCTGGAAACACCATATATTTT
clone size: .; V gene: TRBV6-5; D gene: .; J gene: TRBJ2-5; CDR3 length: 14; CDR3 protein: CASSTPGRQETQYF; CDR3 DNA: TGTGCCAGCAGCACCCCGGGTCGCCAAGAGACCCAGTACTTC
clone size: .; V gene: TRBV5-6; D gene: .; J gene: TRBJ1-1; CDR3 length: 14; CDR3 protein: CASSLVTGNTEAFF; CDR3 DNA: TGTGCCAGCAGCTTGGTTACGGGGAACACTGAAGCTTTCTTT
clone size: .; V gene: TRBV5-6; D gene: .; J gene: TRBJ2-5; CDR3 length: 16; CDR3 protein: CASSLEVAENQETQYF; CDR3 DNA: TGTGCCAGCAGCTTGGAGGTTGCGGAGAACCAAGAGACCCAGTACTTC
clone size: many; V gene: TRBV30; D gene: TRBD1; J gene: TRBJ1-6; CDR3 length: 14; CDR3 protein: CAWSPGTGSSPLHF; CDR3 DNA: TGTGCCTGGTCACCCGGGACAGGGAGTTCACCCCTCCACTTT
clone size: .; V gene: TRBV3-1/TRBV3-2; D gene: TRBD2; J gene: TRBJ2-3; CDR3 length: 16; CDR3 protein: CASSPGLAGGIDTQYF; CDR3 DNA: TGTGCCAGCAGCCCCGGACTAGCGGGGGGAATAGATACGCAGTATTTT
clone size: .; V gene: TRBV12-3/TRBV12-4; D gene: .; J gene: TRBJ1-2; CDR3 length: 11; CDR3 protein: CAVLINYGYTF; CDR3 DNA: TGTGCCGTATTAATTAACTATGGCTACACCTTC
clone size: once; V gene: TRBV6-5; D gene: .; J gene: TRBJ1-5; CDR3 length: 14; CDR3 protein: CASRQGFSNQPQHF; CDR3 DNA: TGTGCCAGCAGACAGGGTTTTAGCAATCAGCCCCAGCATTTT